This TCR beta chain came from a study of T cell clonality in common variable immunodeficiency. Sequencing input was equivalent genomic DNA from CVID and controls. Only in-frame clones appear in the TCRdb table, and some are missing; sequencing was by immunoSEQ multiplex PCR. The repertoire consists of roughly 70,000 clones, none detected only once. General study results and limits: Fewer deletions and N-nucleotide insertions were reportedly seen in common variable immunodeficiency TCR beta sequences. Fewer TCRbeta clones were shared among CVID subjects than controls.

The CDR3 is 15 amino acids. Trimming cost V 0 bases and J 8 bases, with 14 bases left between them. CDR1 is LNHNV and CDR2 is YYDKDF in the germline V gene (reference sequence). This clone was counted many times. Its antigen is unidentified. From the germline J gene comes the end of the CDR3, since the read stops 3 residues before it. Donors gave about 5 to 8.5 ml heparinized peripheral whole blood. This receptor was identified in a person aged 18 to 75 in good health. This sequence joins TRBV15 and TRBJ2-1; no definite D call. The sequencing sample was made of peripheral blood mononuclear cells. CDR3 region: CATSRDLPGVDEQFF. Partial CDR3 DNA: TGTGCCACCAGCAGAGATCTACCGGGTGTGGATGAG. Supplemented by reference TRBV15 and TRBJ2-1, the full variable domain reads DAMVIQNPRYQVTQFGKPVTLSCSQTLNHNVMYWYQQKSSQAPKLLFHYYDKDFNNEADTPDNFQSRRPNTSFCFLDIRSPGLGDTAMYLCATSRDLPGVDEQFFGPGTRLTVL.